This T cell receptor (beta chain) was obtained from a study of control samples from healthy donors and cancer patients. This CDR3 region has 14 residues. Germline V lookup: CDR1 SEHNR, CDR2 FQNEAQ (reference sequence). Trimming removed 2 bases from V and 4 bases from J, with 11 bases in between. Clones were read by immunoSEQ multiplex PCR, and TCRdb kept only the in-frame ones, dropping some. Found here are tens of thousands of clones, 84% of them singletons; the top ten hold roughly 20%. Sequencing input: PBMCs. This rearrangement joins TRBV7-9 to TRBJ1-2; no firm D call. The receptor's source is a man between 60 and 75 years old with colorectal cancer. The CDR3 nucleotides read TGTGCCAGCAGCTTAACCGGGATAGGCTATGGCTACACCTTC. This sequence encodes CASSLTGIGYGYTF.